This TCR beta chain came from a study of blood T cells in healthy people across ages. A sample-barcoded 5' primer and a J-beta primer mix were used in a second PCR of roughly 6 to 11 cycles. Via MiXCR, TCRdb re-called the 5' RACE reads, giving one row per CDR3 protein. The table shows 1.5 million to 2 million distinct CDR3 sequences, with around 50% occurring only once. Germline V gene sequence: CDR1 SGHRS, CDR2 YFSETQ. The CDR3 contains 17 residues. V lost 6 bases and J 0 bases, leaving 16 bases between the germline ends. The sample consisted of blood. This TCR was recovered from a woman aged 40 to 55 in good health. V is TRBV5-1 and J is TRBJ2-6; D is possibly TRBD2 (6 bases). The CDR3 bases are TGCGCCAGCACCAAAACCGGCGGGAACTCTGGGGCCAACGTCCTGACTTTC. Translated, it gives CASTKTGGNSGANVLTF.